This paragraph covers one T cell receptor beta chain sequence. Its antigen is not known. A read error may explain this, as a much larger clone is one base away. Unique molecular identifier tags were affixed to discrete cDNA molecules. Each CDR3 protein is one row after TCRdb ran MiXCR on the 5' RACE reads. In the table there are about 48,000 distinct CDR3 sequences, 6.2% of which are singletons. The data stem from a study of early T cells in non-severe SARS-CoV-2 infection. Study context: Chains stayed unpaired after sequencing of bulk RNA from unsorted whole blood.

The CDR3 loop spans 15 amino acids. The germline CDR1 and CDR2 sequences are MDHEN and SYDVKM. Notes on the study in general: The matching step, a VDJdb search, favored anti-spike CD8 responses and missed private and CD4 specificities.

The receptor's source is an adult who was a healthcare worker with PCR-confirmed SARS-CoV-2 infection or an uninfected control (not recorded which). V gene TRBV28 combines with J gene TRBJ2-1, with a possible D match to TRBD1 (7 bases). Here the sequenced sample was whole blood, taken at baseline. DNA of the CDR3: TGTACCAGCAGCTTCCAGGGGGGCACCTACAATGAGCAGTTCTTC. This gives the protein CTSSFQGGTYNEQFF.